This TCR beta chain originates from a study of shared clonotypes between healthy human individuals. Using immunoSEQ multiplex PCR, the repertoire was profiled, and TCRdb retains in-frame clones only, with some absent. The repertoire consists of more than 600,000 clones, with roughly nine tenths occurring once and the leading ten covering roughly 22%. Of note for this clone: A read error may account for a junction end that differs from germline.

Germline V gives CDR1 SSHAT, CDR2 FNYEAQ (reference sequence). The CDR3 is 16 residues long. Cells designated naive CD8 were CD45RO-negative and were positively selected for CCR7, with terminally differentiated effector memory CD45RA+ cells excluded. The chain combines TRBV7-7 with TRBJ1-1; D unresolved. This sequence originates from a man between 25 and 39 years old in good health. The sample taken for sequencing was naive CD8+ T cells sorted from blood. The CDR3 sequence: CASSPRKGGMNTEAFF. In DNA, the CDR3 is TGTGCTAGCAGCCCTCGGAAGGGAGGGATGAACACTGAAGCTTTCTTT.